Given below is one TCR beta chain in context. Its antigen specificity is not known. Base qualities are not at hand, and no much larger clone is one base apart. At the junction V is shortened by 1 base and J by 8 bases; bases outside the gene matches: 7. From the germline V gene, CDR1 is MNHNS and CDR2 is SASEGT. The CDR3, from cysteine to phenylalanine, totals 14 residues. Just the 42-base CDR3 DNA is kept, in frame starting at base 1. The donors were healthy, HIV-negative adults who had no recently reported acute infections or vaccinations. Every donor was a Caucasian adult residing in Nashville, Tennessee, USA. CD4+ T cells were enriched by magnetic negative selection, after which naive cells were positively selected on CD45RA and the negative fraction was taken as the memory subset. After blood collection by leukapheresis, PBMCs were isolated using Ficoll-Histopaque density gradient centrifugation and then cryopreserved in the vapor phase of liquid nitrogen. Analytical flow cytometry was used to check the purity and quantity of each magnetically sorted T cell population. Each sorted fraction had its genomic DNA isolated and then quantified by UV absorbance on a Nanodrop 2000c.

These data originate in a study of shared clonotypes between healthy human individuals (dated by TCRdb to the early 2020s). Broadly, across the study: The cohort included a few men and a couple of women between 18 and 49 years of age. For each donor, CD4 naive and CD4 memory were each given three plates, CD8 naive was given two plates, and CD8 memory was given one plate. To estimate repertoire size and how much clonotype sharing occurs between individuals, the study deeply sequenced the blood TCR repertoires of five healthy adults. Different laboratories and diverse techniques were used to prepare libraries and sequence TCR repertoires, to increase sequencing depth and limit assay-specific biases. Per donor, leukapheresis produced somewhere between about 0.85 and 9.5 billion PBMCs. General conclusions and limits of the study: When several donors were compared, the shared fraction of clonotypes was roughly 4.8% for naive CD4, about 4% for naive CD8, more than 2% for memory CD4, and 0.4% for memory CD8. Only blood was sampled, and tissue TCR repertoires likely differ from those in blood. Naive subsets generally had larger estimated clonotype richness than memory subsets did. The genetic and exposure-history diversity represented was limited by the small number of donors. Clonotypes shared by all four sorted-subset donors showed higher generation probabilities than non-shared clonotypes. Incomplete sequencing was indicated by rarefaction of sorted-subset datasets, despite the large sequencing depth. Pairwise subsampling led to the expectation that sequencing depth would affect the degree of clonotype sharing among donors.

TCR CDR3 regions were amplified from genomic DNA by multiplex PCR using the deep immunoSEQ assay. Genomic DNA extracted from each cell subset was distributed evenly over all wells of several immunoSEQ 96-well plates, and each plate served as one replicate. For sorted subsets, 200 to 250 ng genomic DNA, equal to tens of thousands of T cell genomes, was loaded into each replicate PCR. Purified libraries were quantified with a Qubit 3.0 fluorometer, sized on a Bioanalyzer 2100, and re-quantified with the KAPA Library Quantification kit. Every immunoSEQ 96-well plate was sequenced on a dedicated single-read 150-cycle Illumina NextSeq 550 flow cell. As for the authors' bioinformatics: Because the immunoSEQ output held only junctional sequences and lacked quality scores, the filtering could not match the filtering applied to full-length reads. To assign V/J genes and CDR3, sequences were annotated using PyIR, a Python wrapper for IgBLAST v1.9, with IMGT germline references. Reads were removed for weak V/J assignments (E-value above 1e-6), missing CDR3, stop codons, out-of-frame junctions, or ambiguous translated residues. A V3J clonotype was defined by an identical inferred V gene, J gene, and CDR3 amino acid sequence. Percentage overlap between repertoires was computed as shared unique clonotypes divided by the size of the smaller repertoire. Three approaches were used to assess repertoire richness: RTK rarefaction, the Chao1 estimator, and Recon v2.1 estimates of unobserved clonotypes. OLGA was used to compute generation probabilities for all TCRbeta clonotypes that the gDNA method yielded from a handful of donors. TCRdb limited this immuneACCESS table to in-frame rearrangements with V and J called. A share of clones is missing; checked studies link under half to unresolved V genes, and the rest is unexplained. That table gives V, J and clone size, and the DNA gave D and trimming. The sample records some 2,000,000 clones, almost 96% of which are singletons. Clones ranked in the top ten supply roughly 0.13% of the sample.

The chain is assembled from TRBV6-1 and TRBJ1-2; TRBD1 aligns with 7 central bases. Specimen: naive CD4+ T cells sorted from blood. The cell subset or site label corresponds to: CD45RA+ positively selected. The TCR was taken from a man in his late teens or twenties in good health. This receptor has the CDR3 CASSEGSTGRGYTF. The bases read TGTGCCAGCAGTGAAGGGTCGACAGGGAGGGGCTACACCTTC.